This T cell receptor (beta chain) derives from a study of blood T cells in healthy people across ages (dated by TCRdb to the mid-2010s). Looking at the study overall: In model experiments, template switching captured about one uniquely barcoded TCR beta cDNA molecule for every two T cells. To track age-related changes in TCR beta repertoire diversity, the study relied on deep sequencing normalized with unique cDNA molecular identifiers. Using the same blood draw, the study looked at two additional independent replicas of 1 million unique cDNA reads for two donors, one aged 18 to 29 and the other aged 80 or older. The donors were split into four age groups: young (average around 15 years), middle-aged (about 40), aged (about 56) and long-lived (82). To avoid experimental bias, donors of different ages were randomly spread across the sequencing lanes.

Results the study describes overall, beyond this receptor: As age increased, observed TCR beta diversity per million T cells dropped in a roughly linear way, and a significant reduction was already evident by age 40. Bulk unsorted PBMC profiling prevented conclusive comparison of naive and antigen-experienced compartments. Observed TCR beta diversity correlated strongly with the percentage of naive T cells measured by flow cytometry. Estimates of total diversity based on one million sequenced T cells were regarded as lower bounds and as underestimates. Compared with the aged group, the long-lived group had more naive CD4+ T cells, fewer expanded clones and increased TCR diversity, suggesting age selection. The CMV infection status of donors was not known, potentially confounding age-related changes in expanded clonotypes.

The library was made by 5' RACE. Sequencer: Illumina HiSeq 2500. A second PCR of about 6 to 12 cycles was performed with a sample-barcoded 5' primer and a J-beta primer mix. A unique molecular identifier was introduced onto each TCR beta cDNA molecule by a template-switch 5' adaptor carrying 12 random nucleotides. Each sample yielded at least 3 million CDR3-containing paired-end reads. The Mint cDNA synthesis kit, primed by a TRBC-specific oligonucleotide, was used to synthesize first-strand cDNA from all RNA. Following uracil-DNA glycosylase treatment, all cDNA underwent a first 18-cycle PCR with the universal primers M1SS and BC2_uni_R. The authors' analysis ran thus. For normalization, 1 million high-quality reads were randomly selected from each sample, with every read carrying a distinct molecular identifier. Instead of being binned into consensus sequences, reads that shared molecular identifiers were thrown out. CDR3 identification, clonotype clustering and error correction used MiTCR with a Q25 quality threshold and the strictest error-elimination algorithm. A nonparametric unseen species model with Euler transformation was used to estimate a lower bound on total TCR beta diversity. TCRdb reworked the public reads: Q25 trimming with fastp, MiXCR clone assembly, productive beta chains retained. Here each entry gathers all rows of one CDR3 protein and keeps the most common genes and DNA. Clone size and V and J calls follow TCRdb, not the original study. The sample includes fewer than 1,000,000 distinct CDR3 sequences, with approximately 48% observed a single time. The ten biggest clones cover about 21% of the sample.

To note about this clonotype: What antigen it recognizes has not been identified. No base quality values were provided; no much bigger clone lies one nucleotide off.

V trim: 8 bases; J trim: 1 base; unmatched bases: 20. For CDR1 and CDR2, the germline V gene (reference sequence) lists DFQATT and SNEGSKA. Including the terminal cysteine and phenylalanine, the CDR3 comprises 18 residues. Left in the record is the CDR3 DNA by itself, 54 bases read in frame from the first base. The roughly 39 donors, aged about 6 to 95 years, were systemically healthy Caucasian individuals from Russia. Each donor gave 9 to 10 milliliters of peripheral blood, collected into EDTA-treated Vacutainer tubes. Ficoll-Paque density-gradient centrifugation was used to isolate PBMCs, with at least 6.5 million per sample. Total RNA was extracted from PBMCs with Trizol reagent, with at least 5.5 micrograms obtained per sample. The percentages of naive CD45RAhigh/CD27high T cells were determined by flow cytometry on a PBMC aliquot from every donor.

This receptor was identified in a man in his sixties in good health. The sequence links TRBV20-1 to TRBJ1-2, and 9 junction bases match TRBD1. Specimen: blood. The nucleotide sequence is TGCAGTACTCTCCCAATATCTATGGGACAGGGCCTTAACTATGGCTACACCTTC. Its translation is CSTLPISMGQGLNYGYTF.